The entry below gives a single TCR beta chain sequence along with its context. Its antigen is unknown. This sample was included in a study of Ad26.COV2.S vaccination and SARS-CoV-2 variants. Study-wide points: Post-vaccination spike-specific CD8+ and CD4+ T cell responses reportedly had substantial breadth.

The sample's treatment: some 20 received Ad26.COV2.S at low or high dose, single or two shots; about five received placebo; per-sample allocation not given. Each sample was drawn 63 days after the first injection (of vaccine or placebo). Boston hosted the donor, who was an adult aged 18-55 years. TCRdb's table, derived via immunoSEQ multiplex PCR, lists solely in-frame clones and lacks some. This table holds over 350,000 clones, around nine tenths found once. The sequencing used peripheral blood, collected in a trial of Ad26.COV2.S vaccine versus placebo. This clonotype originated in a person between 18 and 65 years old who received the Ad26.COV2.S COVID-19 vaccine or a placebo.

As DNA, the CDR3 is TGTGCCTGGAACGTTCGCCTGGGACAGGGAGTTCACGAGCAGTACTTC. It specifies CAWNVRLGQGVHEQYF. V usage is TRBV30 and J usage is TRBJ2-7; TRBD1 aligns across 9 bases. CDR3 length: 16 residues. J was trimmed by 5 bases and V by 4 bases; bases with no gene match: 15. The germline V gene has CDR1 GTSNPN and CDR2 SVGIG (reference sequence).